Following are 25 T cell receptor beta chains from one sample sequenced in a study of T cells after yellow fever vaccination. TCRdb processed the 5' RACE reads anew with MiXCR; each CDR3 protein has one entry. The table shows 280,000 or so distinct CDR3 sequences, with around 9.3% occurring only once. The sample consisted of CD4+ T cells sorted from PBMCs, taken 5 days after the yellow fever booster vaccination. These receptors were collected from a man in his late teens or twenties who received the YFV17D yellow fever vaccine.

This clonotype was found a few times. CDR3 nucleotide sequence: TGCGCCAGCAGCTTGGGAACCGGAACGGGCTACGAGCAGTACGTC. It is translated as CASSLGTGTGYEQYV. This chain joins TRBV5-1 and TRBJ2-7; D uncertain. Germline V gives CDR1 SGHRS, CDR2 YFSETQ. Trimming removed 0 bases at V and 3 bases at J, with 13 bases between. This CDR3 comprises 15 residues.

V gene TRBV19 combines with J gene TRBJ2-6, with TRBD1 identical over 9 bases. Trimming cost V 6 bases and J 2 bases; bases outside gene matches: 8. CDR3 length equals 17 residues. Germline CDR1 reads LNHDA; CDR2 reads SQIVND (reference sequence). The CDR3 reads CASRLRDRVAGANVLTF. The CDR3 coding sequence is TGTGCCAGTAGACTCCGGGACAGGGTCGCTGGGGCCAACGTCCTGACTTTC.

A few counts support this clonotype. The chain couples TRBV5-1 to TRBJ2-1; either TRBD1 or TRBD2 may supply D (6 bases each). The V end lost 4 bases, the J end lost 3 bases, and 14 bases lay between the germline ends. The CDR3 has 15 residues. Germline CDR1 is SGHRS and CDR2 is YFSETQ. The DNA of the CDR3 is TGCGCCAGCAGCGTGGAGGGACATTACTACAATGAGCAGTTCTTC. This gives the protein CASSVEGHYYNEQFF. Complete variable domain (other parts from reference TRBV5-1 and TRBJ2-1): KAGVTQTPRYLIKTRGQQVTLSCSPISGHRSVSWYQQTPGQGLQFLFEYFSETQRNKGNFPGRFSGRQFSNSRSEMNVSTLELGDSALYLCASSVEGHYYNEQFFGPGTRLTVL.

The chain uses TRBV12-3 or TRBV12-4 and TRBJ2-1, with 8 positions matching TRBD2. Losses at the gene ends were 6 bases for V and 8 bases for J; bases not matched to a gene: 9. There are 14 residues in the CDR3. The CDR3 protein is CASSERGGKHEQFF. The CDR3, as DNA: TGTGCCAGCAGCGAACGGGGGGGCAAGCATGAGCAGTTCTTC.

The gene calls are TRBV20-1 and TRBJ1-4; 8 bases are a match to TRBD1. V shed 5 bases and J 3 bases; nucleotides not matched to a gene: 8. CDR1 is DFQATT, CDR2 SNEGSKA, per germline (reference sequence). This CDR3 is 15 amino acids long. This chain's CDR3 is CSAEGSTGANEKLFF. The CDR3 region has the DNA TGCAGTGCTGAGGGTTCGACAGGGGCTAATGAAAAACTGTTTTTT.

This clonotype was seen ten or more times. This chain connects TRBV12-3 or TRBV12-4 to TRBJ1-5, with D unresolved. V was shortened by 6 bases and J by 6 bases, with 12 bases between the two germline ends. The CDR3 consists of 13 residues. In nucleotides, the CDR3 is TGTGCCAGCAGCCAGGCAGGAGGTCAGCCCCAGCATTTT. Its translation is CASSQAGGQPQHF.

Remarks on this clonotype: This may come from a read error, since a much larger clone is one base off. The chain uses TRBV20-1 and TRBJ2-1, with 9 bases aligning to TRBD2. Losses at the gene ends were 6 bases for V and 15 bases for J; bases not matched to a gene: 18. Germline V gives CDR1 DFQATT, CDR2 SNEGSKA (reference sequence). The CDR3 has 14 residues. CDR3 sequence: CSASGSSGVVGLFF. The CDR3 DNA is TGCAGTGCCTCCGGGTCTAGCGGGGTCGTGGGACTGTTCTTC.

This sequence joins TRBV2 and TRBJ1-6; the match to TRBD1 covers 7 bases. This CDR3 comprises 15 residues. Germline trimming cut 6 bases from V and 7 bases from J; bases unmatched to any gene: 9. Germline V gene data show CDR1 as SNHLY and CDR2 as FYNNEI. The CDR3 protein is CASRETGSGNSPLHF. The DNA for the CDR3 is TGTGCCAGCAGAGAGACAGGGAGCGGGAATTCACCCCTCCACTTT.

The genes are TRBV6-4 and TRBJ1-2; D is unresolved. With 3 bases removed from V and 2 bases from J, the gap between germline ends came to 4 bases. This CDR3 has 12 residues. CDR1 is MRHNA and CDR2 is SNTAGT in the germline V gene. CDR3 in amino acids: CASSEPNYGYTF. Written as DNA, the CDR3 is TGTGCCAGCAGTGAACCGAACTATGGCTACACCTTC.

The sample holds many counts of this clonotype. This chain links TRBV7-2 with TRBJ2-5, with D perhaps TRBD1 (6 bases). The CDR3 spans 13 residues. V was shortened by 8 bases and J by 5 bases, with 15 bases between the two germline ends. The germline CDR1 and CDR2 sequences are SGHTA and FQGNSA. In DNA form, the CDR3 reads TGTGCCAGCGGATTAACAGGGCTGGAGACCCAGTACTTC. This sequence encodes CASGLTGLETQYF.

In this sample, this clonotype turned up a few times. The chain links TRBV6-5 to TRBJ2-5; no clear D. CDR3 length equals 13 residues. CDR1 MNHEY and CDR2 SVGAGI come from the germline V gene. Trimming removed 1 base at V and 5 bases at J, with 8 bases between. The CDR3 DNA reads as TGTGCCAGCAGTTACTGGGTTGGGGAGACCCAGTACTTC. Amino acids: CASSYWVGETQYF.

This chain links TRBV23-1 with TRBJ2-7; D gene uncertain. TRBV23-1 is labeled an ORF, and its function is uncertain. Trimming took off 2 bases at V and 0 bases at J, with 14 bases between the two ends. The CDR3 runs to 16 residues. In nucleotides, the CDR3 is TGCGCCAGCAGTCAAAAGACAATAGCAAACTCCTACGAGCAGTACGTC. Protein: CASSQKTIANSYEQYV.

In this sample, this clonotype turned up a few times. The V call is TRBV6-5, the J call TRBJ2-2; D gene ambiguous. CDR1 MNHEY and CDR2 SVGAGI come from the germline V gene. The CDR3 sequence is 16 residues long. The germline V and J ends were trimmed by 2 bases and 4 bases, with 14 bases remaining between them. CDR3 in DNA: TGTGCCAGCAGTTACCATCTCGCGGTGTCCACCGGGGAGCTGTTTTTT. Translated, it gives CASSYHLAVSTGELFF.

The chain employs TRBV6-5 and TRBJ2-7, with TRBD1 matching 10 bases. V was pared by 4 bases and J by 2 bases, with 5 bases of the junction left unmatched. The CDR3 runs 15 residues. CDR1 and CDR2 from the germline V gene are MNHEY and SVGAGI. CDR3 sequence: CASSFTGTGAYEQYF. For the CDR3, the DNA is TGTGCCAGCAGTTTCACCGGGACAGGGGCCTACGAGCAGTACTTC.

This clonotype was counted only a few times. The rearrangement links TRBV6-2 or TRBV6-3 to TRBJ2-7; TRBD2 matches at 8 bases. There are 14 residues in the CDR3. V lost 9 bases and J lost 0; bases outside the gene matches: 7. The germline gives CDR1 MNHEY, CDR2 SVGEGT. DNA of the CDR3: TGTGCCAGTATGCGGGGGGTCAGCTCCTACGAGCAGTACTTC. This sequence encodes CASMRGVSSYEQYF.

In this sample, this clonotype turned up once. V is TRBV5-1 and J is TRBJ1-2; 8 bases map to TRBD1. The CDR3 runs to 17 residues. V lost 0 bases, J lost 4 bases, and 11 bases stayed unmatched. Germline V gene lookup returns CDR1 SGHRS and CDR2 YFSETQ. The CDR3, as DNA: TGCGCCAGCAGCTTGGTCCCAGGGGGCCAAGGTATCTATGGCTACACCTTC. Translating gives CASSLVPGGQGIYGYTF.

This chain connects TRBV6-1 to TRBJ2-1; D remains ambiguous. CDR3 length equals 13 residues. Trimming stripped 5 bases from V and 5 bases from J, with 10 bases between. CDR1 and CDR2 from the germline V gene are MNHNS and SASEGT. The CDR3 nucleotides are TGTGCCAGCAGTCCCCACCCTCACAATGAGCAGTTCTTC. Protein sequence: CASSPHPHNEQFF.

This clonotype showed up just a few times. The chain employs TRBV20-1 and TRBJ2-5; D is undetermined. Trimming stripped 6 bases from V and 5 bases from J, with 10 bases between. The CDR3 covers 11 residues. Germline V lookup: CDR1 DFQATT, CDR2 SNEGSKA (reference sequence). Here the CDR3 DNA reads TGCAGTGCCCCAAGGGCCGAGACCCAGTACTTC. This codes for CSAPRAETQYF.

In its sample, this clonotype was seen many times. The V gene is TRBV7-2, the J gene TRBJ2-1; 16 bases are shared with TRBD2. J gave up 6 bases and V 1 base, and 3 bases lay outside the gene matches. Germline CDR1 SGHTA, CDR2 FQGNSA. This CDR3 spans 17 amino acids. The CDR3 protein is CASSLVGTSGGANEQFF. Written as DNA, the CDR3 is TGTGCCAGCAGCTTAGTTGGGACTAGCGGGGGGGCCAATGAGCAGTTCTTC.

The chain recombines TRBV7-9 with TRBJ2-5; D is uncertain. The V gene lost 0 bases and the J gene lost 5 bases, with 10 bases spanning the gap. Per the germline V gene, CDR1 is SEHNR and CDR2 is FQNEAQ (reference sequence). CDR3 size: 14 residues. The CDR3 DNA reads as TGTGCCAGCAGCTTAGCGCCAGACCGGGAGACCCAGTACTTC. This codes for CASSLAPDRETQYF.

The chain uses TRBV5-1 and TRBJ2-5; 12 bases map to TRBD2. Germline values: CDR1 SGHRS, CDR2 YFSETQ. The CDR3 is 16 residues long. The J segment lost 4 bases and the V segment lost 2 bases, leaving 6 bases of the junction unmatched. CDR3: CASSFSSGGARETQYF. The CDR3 DNA is TGCGCCAGCAGCTTCTCTAGCGGGGGGGCCCGAGAGACCCAGTACTTC. The complete variable domain, with remaining parts taken from reference TRBV5-1 and TRBJ2-5, reads KAGVTQTPRYLIKTRGQQVTLSCSPISGHRSVSWYQQTPGQGLQFLFEYFSETQRNKGNFPGRFSGRQFSNSRSEMNVSTLELGDSALYLCASSFSSGGARETQYFGPGTRLLVL.

This clonotype has just a few counts. The chain is built from TRBV7-3 and TRBJ2-1, with 12 bases that match TRBD2. V lost 3 bases and J lost 8; bases outside the gene matches: 8. This CDR3 is 16 amino acids long. In germline, CDR1 is SGHTA, CDR2 FQGTGA. CDR3 nucleotides: TGTGCCAGCAGCTTGGGCCTAGCGGGGGGGGACTATGAGCAGTTCTTC. It specifies CASSLGLAGGDYEQFF.

This clonotype was seen at least ten times. This chain links TRBV6-1 with TRBJ2-5; D not certain. The CDR3 has 13 residues. Trimming pared 5 bases from V and 1 base from J, leaving 8 bases between. The germline V gene has CDR1 MNHNS and CDR2 SASEGT. Here the CDR3 reads CASSTGPQETQYF. In DNA, the CDR3 is TGTGCCAGCAGTACCGGGCCCCAAGAGACCCAGTACTTC.

The chain combines TRBV29-1 with TRBJ2-3, with D possibly called TRBD1 or TRBD2 (6 bases each). The germline gives CDR1 SQVTM, CDR2 ANQGSEA. Trimming shortened V by 7 bases and J by 2 bases, and 13 bases separated the two germline ends. The CDR3 is made up of 13 amino acids. CDR3 sequence (DNA): TGCAGCGCCGGAGGGGGGTTCACAGATACGCAGTATTTT. It codes for CSAGGGFTDTQYF.

A few counts support this clonotype. The chain employs TRBV7-3 and TRBJ2-3, with D tentatively TRBD1 or TRBD2 (5 bases each). CDR1 and CDR2 from the germline V gene are SGHTA and FQGTGA. Trimming cost V 3 bases and J 4 bases, with 11 bases left between them. The CDR3 extends over 14 amino acids. CDR3 DNA: TGTGCCAGCAGCTTTTGGGGGTTGTCAGATACGCAGTATTTT. Protein: CASSFWGLSDTQYF.